This TCR beta chain was retrieved from a study of T cells expressing NK-cell markers. Overall study context: Sequenced donors, eight in total, included seven who were HCMV-seropositive and one who was seronegative.

TCRdb derives one entry per CDR3 protein from the 5' RACE reads, leaving out DNA. The repertoire table contains 500,000 to 600,000 distinct CDR3 sequences. The length of the CDR3 is 13 residues. Germline V lookup: CDR1 SGHRS, CDR2 YFSETQ. The clonotype was recovered from a man younger than 30 in good health. The sequenced material came from blood T cells: a sorted CD56 or NKG2C T cell subset, CD4+ or CD8+ T cells, or bulk PBMC T cells (not recorded which). V is TRBV5-1 and J is TRBJ2-5; TCRdb outputs TRBD1, but without DNA this stays unchecked. CDR3 loop: CASLGGIQETQYF.